Detailed here is one T cell receptor (beta chain). The antigen it recognizes is unknown. One base away there is no much larger clone; base qualities are not given. Participants in the prospective study were enrolled through a virtual design, were aged about 18 to 100 years, and lived in about 25 United States geographic areas. Cohort assignment in the prospective study relied on participant-reported clinical history from a screening survey and a study questionnaire. For ImmuneRACE Cohort 3, a participant was defined as recovered based on two consecutive negative NP/OP PCR tests, clearance by a healthcare professional, or resolution of symptoms. In the prospective study, whole blood, serum and a nasopharyngeal or oropharyngeal swab were collected from each participant by mobile phlebotomists. Additional blood draws and questionnaires over an approximately 2-month period could optionally be provided by prospective study participants. Prospective study blood samples were shipped either frozen or at room temperature before DNA extraction.

The source of the sample is a study of blood T cell repertoires in COVID-19 (dated by TCRdb to 2020 to 2021). Background for the entire study: Collaborator samples came from the United States, Italy and Spain and covered acute and convalescent phases of COVID-19. The material from the prospective study consisted of cDNA or gDNA derived from T cells, B-cell-depleted T cells, or PBMCs. The dataset comprised deeply sampled blood TCRbeta repertoires from subjects exposed to, actively infected with, or recovered from COVID-19. The repertoires were made available in a free public database intended to serve as a resource for research on the immune response to SARS-CoV-2. Samples came from the ongoing ImmuneRACE study (first 160 participants) plus 1,254 subjects from 6 global collaborators. Nearly every sample came with metadata listing a de-identified subject ID, COVID-19 status, age in years and sex. Where available, HLA class I and class II types were obtained from metadata supplied by the sample provider rather than from assay-based typing.

V loses 5 bases, J loses 4 bases, and the germline ends lie 21 bases apart. From cysteine to phenylalanine, the CDR3 is 17 amino acids long. Of the read, only the CDR3 DNA is kept; its 51 bases are in frame from base 1. CDR1 and CDR2 were assigned from the germline V gene as MDHEN and SYDVKM. TCRbeta CDR3 regions were amplified from genomic DNA by means of the immunoSEQ Assay, a bias-controlled multiplex PCR. As for the authors' bioinformatics: The number of nucleated cells in each sample was estimated by amplification of reference gene primers within the assay. To quantify the absolute abundance of each unique TCRbeta CDR3 rearrangement, sequence reads were collapsed and filtered. Productive Simpson clonality was computed per sample as the square root of Simpson's diversity index over productive rearrangements. This is the immuneACCESS table as TCRdb keeps it, with only in-frame sequences that have V and J called. A part of the clones is gone; compared with another copy, unresolved V genes explain less than half, and the rest is unexplained. Clone size and V and J calls were adopted from that table, with D and trimming inferred from the DNA. For this sample there are a few hundred thousand clones; roughly nine tenths appear just once. The leading ten clones occupy 1% of the sample.

On the study overall, not on this receptor specifically: How much clinical and demographic metadata was included differed by source and by participant, and the metadata was provided uncurated.

The sequence was obtained from a man younger than 35 who had recovered from COVID-19. Recombination linked TRBV28 to TRBJ1-3; TRBD1 is possibly the D segment (6 matching bases). The sequenced sample was PBMCs or T cells enriched from blood (not recorded which). This receptor carries the CDR3 CASSPWTNTGLGNTIYF. The DNA sequence is given as TGTGCCAGCAGTCCGTGGACCAATACAGGGTTGGGAAACACCATATATTTT.